The clone carrying this T cell receptor (beta chain) was seen at least ten times. Antigen specificity is unknown. V was pared by 3 bases and J by 0 bases, with 21 bases between. CDR1 and CDR2 from the germline V gene are MDHEN and SYDVKM. The CDR3 is made up of 19 amino acids. TCRdb reprocessed the reads with MiXCR, giving one entry per CDR3 protein. The table has 200,000 to 300,000 distinct CDR3 sequences, roughly 13% seen once; the top ten hold around 8.8%. These data are taken from a study of T cell repertoires in cytomegalovirus infection. The wider study: A matching HLA type, together with CMV infection, was signaled by public TCR beta signatures.

Overall study results and limits: Cumulative public TCR beta family frequency identified CMV carriers with the relevant HLA.

The receptor was isolated from a human donor in good health (CMV status not recorded). Some clones in this sample may be carry-over from other donors' samples. The sequenced material came from PBMCs. The chain couples TRBV28 to TRBJ2-1; no clear D. This chain's CDR3 is CASSFILQPRASSYNEQFF. The CDR3 DNA is TGTGCCAGCAGTTTTATTCTACAGCCCCGAGCGAGCTCCTACAATGAGCAGTTCTTC.